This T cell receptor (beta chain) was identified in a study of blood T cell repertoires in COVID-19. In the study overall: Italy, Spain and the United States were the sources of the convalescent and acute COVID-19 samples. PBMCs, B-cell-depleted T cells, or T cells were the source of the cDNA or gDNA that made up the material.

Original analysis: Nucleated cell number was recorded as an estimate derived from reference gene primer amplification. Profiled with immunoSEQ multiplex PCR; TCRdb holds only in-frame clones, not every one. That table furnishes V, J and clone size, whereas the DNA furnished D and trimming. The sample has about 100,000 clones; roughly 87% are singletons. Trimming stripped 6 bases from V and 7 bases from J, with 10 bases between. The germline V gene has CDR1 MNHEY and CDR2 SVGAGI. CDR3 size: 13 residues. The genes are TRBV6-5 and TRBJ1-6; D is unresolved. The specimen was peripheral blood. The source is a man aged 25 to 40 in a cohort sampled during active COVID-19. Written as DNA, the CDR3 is TGTGCCAGCAGACAACTCAGGAATTCACCCCTCCACTTT. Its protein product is CASRQLRNSPLHF.